A single sample gave rise to the 3 T cell receptor beta chains below, sequenced in a study of regulatory T cells in long-lasting Graves disease. Time point given: newly diagnosed GD, antithyroid drugs for less than 3 months. With RNA extracted from PBMCs as input, the TCR library was made. Both iRepertoire HTBI primers and Arm-PCR of CDR3 regions were used to build the TCR beta libraries. From the multiplex PCR reads, TCRdb called clonotypes with MiXCR, one entry per CDR3 protein. The profile shows some 320,000 distinct CDR3 sequences, 15% to 20% of them singletons. Material: peripheral blood mononuclear cells (PBMCs), obtained at new diagnosis, from a patient treated with antithyroid drugs. The receptors come from a female donor with Graves disease.

This clonotype was recorded at least ten times. The chain carries TRBV28 and TRBJ2-7; TRBD2 might be the D (5 bases). The germline V gene has CDR1 MDHEN and CDR2 SYDVKM. With 8 bases removed from V and 6 bases from J, the gap between germline ends came to 20 bases. CDR3 length: 14 amino acids. The chain's CDR3 is CASEVGGSSSEQYF. The CDR3 bases are TGTGCCAGCGAGGTAGGCGGGTCGTCTTCCGAGCAGTACTTC.

The chain couples TRBV28 to TRBJ2-7; tentative D call: TRBD2 (6 bases). The V end was cut by 2 bases, the J end by 4 bases, with 12 bases between. In germline, CDR1 is MDHEN, CDR2 SYDVKM. This CDR3 region has 14 residues. The CDR3 DNA sequence: TGTGCCAGCAGTTTAGCGGGAACGAAATACGAGCAGTACTTC. Translating it yields CASSLAGTKYEQYF.

This clonotype was seen ten or more times. V usage is TRBV12-3 or TRBV12-4 and J usage is TRBJ1-4; D might be TRBD1 (5 bases). V shed 2 bases and J shed 8 bases, with 15 bases lying between them. The CDR3 loop spans 15 amino acids. The CDR3, as DNA: TGTGCCAGCAGTTTACGGGGGATGGTCGGGGAAAAACTGTTTTTT. This translates into CASSLRGMVGEKLFF.